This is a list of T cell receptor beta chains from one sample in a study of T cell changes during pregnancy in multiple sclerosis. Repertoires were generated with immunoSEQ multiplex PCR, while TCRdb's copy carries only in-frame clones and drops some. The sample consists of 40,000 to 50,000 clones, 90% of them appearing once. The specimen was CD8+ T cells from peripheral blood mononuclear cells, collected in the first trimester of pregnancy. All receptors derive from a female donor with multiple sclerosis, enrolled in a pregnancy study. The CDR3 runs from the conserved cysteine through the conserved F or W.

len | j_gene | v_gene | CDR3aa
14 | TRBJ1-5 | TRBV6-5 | CASSYRGINQPQHF
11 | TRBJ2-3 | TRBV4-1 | CASGGADTQYF
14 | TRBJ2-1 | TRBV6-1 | CARSDGGFDSEQFF
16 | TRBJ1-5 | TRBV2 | CASSTGTLYSNQPQHF
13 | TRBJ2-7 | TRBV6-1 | CASTGTGSYEQYF
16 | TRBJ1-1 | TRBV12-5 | CASGFLPGQLVTEAFF
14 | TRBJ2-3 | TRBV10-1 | CATNQGHLSDTQYF
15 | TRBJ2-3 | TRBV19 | CASNHFGGGTDTQYF
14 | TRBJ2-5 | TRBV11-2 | CASSSGEYQETQYF
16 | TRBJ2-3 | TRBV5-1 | CASSGRTSYVSDTQYF
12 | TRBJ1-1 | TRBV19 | CASSLPPRAAFF
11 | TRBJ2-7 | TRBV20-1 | CSAKGAYEQYF
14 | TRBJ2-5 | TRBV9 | CASSVGGGWETQYF
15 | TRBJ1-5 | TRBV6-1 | CASSDHRGPEQPQHF
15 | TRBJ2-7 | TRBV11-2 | CASSLNELAQYEQYF
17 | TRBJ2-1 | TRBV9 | CASSPGVGASSYNEQFF
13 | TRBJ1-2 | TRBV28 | CASSREDSLGYTF
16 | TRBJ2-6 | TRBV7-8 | CASSHSRGTGANVLTF
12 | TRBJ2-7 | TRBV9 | CASSKSSYEQYF
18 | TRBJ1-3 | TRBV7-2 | CASSFVWRLGSSGNTIYF
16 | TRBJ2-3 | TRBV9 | CASSVTSGPKADTQYF
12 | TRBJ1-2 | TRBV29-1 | CSVEPDSYGYTF
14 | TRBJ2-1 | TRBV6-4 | CASSRDTDYNEQFF
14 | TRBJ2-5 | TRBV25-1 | CASSLADPPETQYF
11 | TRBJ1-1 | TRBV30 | CAWRAGAEAFF
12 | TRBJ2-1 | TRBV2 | CASMLSVHEQFF
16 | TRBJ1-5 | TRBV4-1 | CASSQDVTGWNQPQHF
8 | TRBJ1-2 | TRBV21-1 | CATEGYTF
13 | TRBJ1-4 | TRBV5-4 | CASSFQGGEKLFF
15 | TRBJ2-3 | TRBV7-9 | CASSFSGGSTDTQYF
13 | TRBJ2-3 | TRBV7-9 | CAGKRGGIDTQYF
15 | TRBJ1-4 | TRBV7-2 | CASSLETDLNEKLFF
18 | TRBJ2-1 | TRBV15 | CATSRTSAPRSSYNEQFF
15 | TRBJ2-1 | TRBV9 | CASSVVGGGINEQFF
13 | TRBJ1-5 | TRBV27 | CASSLSLAQPQHF
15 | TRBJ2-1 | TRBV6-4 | CASSDSKAEYNEQFF
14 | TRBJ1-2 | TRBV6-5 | CASSYSVSGDGYTF